This T cell receptor beta chain emerged from a study of early T cells in non-severe SARS-CoV-2 infection. TCRdb reprocessed the 5' RACE reads with MiXCR, giving one entry per CDR3 protein. The table shows more than 15,000 distinct CDR3 sequences, with around 5.8% occurring only once. This clonotype was counted between two and nine times. Sequenced here: whole blood, sampled at baseline. The sequence derives from an adult who was a healthcare worker with PCR-confirmed SARS-CoV-2 infection or an uninfected control (not recorded which).

DNA for the CDR3: TGTGCCAGTAGGAGGAGTGGGGACACCGGGGAGCTGTTTTTT. Encoded protein: CASRRSGDTGELFF. The rearrangement uses TRBV19 and TRBJ2-2; D not certain. The CDR3 consists of 14 residues. CDR1 and CDR2 (germline): LNHDA, SQIVND (reference sequence). The germline V and J ends were trimmed by 6 bases and 3 bases, with 11 bases remaining between them.